Each of the 23 T cell receptor beta chains below was sequenced from the same sample in a study of blood T cell repertoires in COVID-19. The repertoire was sequenced with immunoSEQ multiplex PCR; TCRdb's copy has only in-frame clones and lacks some. The table includes about 190,000 clones, around 82% detected once. Sequencing was carried out using peripheral blood. These receptors all stem from a woman older than 75 with active or convalescent COVID-19.

The chain combines TRBV14 with TRBJ2-7; D perhaps matches TRBD2 (5 bases). V lost 0 bases and J 2 bases, leaving 14 bases between the germline ends. The CDR3 loop spans 16 amino acids. The germline V gene has CDR1 SGHDN and CDR2 FVKESK. DNA of the CDR3: TGTGCCAGCAGCCAAGACTCTAGCAGAGTCACCTACGAGCAGTACTTC. It codes for CASSQDSSRVTYEQYF.

V usage is TRBV18 and J usage is TRBJ1-4, with 8 bases fitting TRBD1. CDR3 length: 16 residues. The V and J ends lost 2 bases and 4 bases, in that order; junction bases with no gene match: 6. Germline V gives CDR1 KGHSH, CDR2 LQKENI. CDR3 protein: CASSPARQGNNEKLFF. The CDR3 bases are TGTGCCAGCTCACCAGCGAGACAGGGGAATAATGAAAAACTGTTTTTT.

This chain joins TRBV12-5 and TRBJ2-6, with D perhaps matching TRBD2 (6 bases). The germline V and J ends were trimmed by 4 bases and 4 bases, with 26 bases remaining between them. The CDR3 sequence is 20 residues long. Germline loops: CDR1 LGHNT, CDR2 FRNRAP. The CDR3 nucleotides are TGTGCTAGTGGTTGGTCACCGGGACGGGAGATATCGAGGGGGGCCAACGTCCTGACTTTC. Translating gives CASGWSPGREISRGANVLTF.

The sample holds one count of this clone. The chain links TRBV20-1 to TRBJ1-4; D unclear. This CDR3 is 16 amino acids long. Germline V gene lookup returns CDR1 DFQATT and CDR2 SNEGSKA (reference sequence). V shed 7 bases and J shed 7 bases, with 25 bases lying between them. Here the CDR3 DNA reads TGCAGTGGTAGTAGCATATCCGGCATCACGGGTGAAAAACTGTTTTTT. The encoded protein is CSGSSISGITGEKLFF.

This clone was picked up a small number of times. The chain carries TRBV15 and TRBJ2-1, with D perhaps matching TRBD2 (5 bases). Trimming shortened V by 0 bases and J by 9 bases, and 9 bases separated the two germline ends. The CDR3 runs to 13 residues. Germline loops: CDR1 LNHNV, CDR2 YYDKDF (reference sequence). The CDR3 sequence is CATSRELLGEQFF. CDR3 nucleotides: TGTGCCACCAGCAGAGAGTTACTAGGTGAGCAGTTCTTC.

The chain links TRBV7-3 to TRBJ2-2; 10 bases agree with TRBD2. The CDR3 loop spans 16 amino acids. V lost 3 bases and J lost 7; bases outside the gene matches: 8. Germline V gene lookup returns CDR1 SGHTA and CDR2 FQGTGA. In DNA, the CDR3 is TGTGCCAGCAGCTTCCCGCCCGTAGCGGGGGGCGGGGAGCTGTTTTTT. The encoded protein is CASSFPPVAGGGELFF.

J is TRBJ1-4 and V is TRBV19, with 9 nucleotides matching TRBD1. V shed 7 bases, J shed 6 bases, and the junction held 15 bases outside the gene matches. In germline, CDR1 is LNHDA, CDR2 SQIVND (reference sequence). The CDR3 covers 17 residues. DNA for the CDR3: TGTGCCAGTACTAATTTCCCCCTGACAGGGGGAGATGAAAAACTGTTTTTT. Protein product: CASTNFPLTGGDEKLFF. Full variable domain (rest looked up from reference TRBV19 and TRBJ1-4): DGGITQSPKYLFRKEGQNVTLSCEQNLNHDAMYWYRQDPGQGLRLIYYSQIVNDFQKGDIAEGYSVSREKKESFPLTVTSAQKNPTAFYLCASTNFPLTGGDEKLFFGSGTQLSVL.

This chain joins TRBV7-2 and TRBJ2-5, with D possibly being TRBD2 (6 bases). The germline V and J ends were trimmed by 0 bases and 4 bases, with 6 bases remaining between them. The CDR3 loop spans 13 amino acids. CDR1 SGHTA and CDR2 FQGNSA come from the germline V gene. The CDR3 DNA follows: TGTGCCAGCAGCTTAGCGGGAGGAGAGACCCAGTACTTC. Protein sequence: CASSLAGGETQYF.

The V gene is TRBV12-3 or TRBV12-4, the J gene TRBJ1-1; maybe TRBD1 (5 bases). The V gene lost 6 bases and the J gene lost 5 bases, with 13 bases spanning the gap. The CDR3 has 13 amino acids. This chain's CDR3 is CASSQWGRTEAFF. CDR3 DNA: TGTGCCAGCAGCCAATGGGGGAGGACTGAAGCTTTCTTT.

The chain couples TRBV9 to TRBJ2-7; TRBD2 aligns across 9 bases. The CDR3 is 16 residues long. Germline CDR1 SGDLS, CDR2 YYNGEE. The trim removed 0 bases at V and 6 bases at J, leaving 10 bases unmatched. The CDR3 loop reads CASSVGNGGLATEQYF. Here the CDR3 DNA reads TGTGCCAGCAGCGTAGGAAATGGGGGACTAGCAACCGAGCAGTACTTC.

For this clone: A read error may produce the germline difference seen at one junction end. V and J are TRBV3-1 (or the pseudogene TRBV3-2) and TRBJ1-1; D is unresolved. CDR1 is LGHDT, CDR2 YNNKEL, per germline (reference sequence). The CDR3 loop spans 11 amino acids. The CDR3 region is CASSRNSEAFF. The CDR3 coding sequence is TGTGCCAGCAGCCGGAACAGTGAAGCTTTCTTT.

The chain has TRBV5-1 and TRBJ2-1; D is possibly TRBD1 (7 bases). The ends were cut back, 1 base at V and 8 bases at J, with 13 bases in the middle. The germline V gene has CDR1 SGHRS and CDR2 YFSETQ. The CDR3 extends over 14 amino acids. In DNA, the CDR3 is TGCGCCAGCAGCTTGAGTCAGGGGGGACATGAGCAGTTCTTC. Translated, it gives CASSLSQGGHEQFF.

The chain links TRBV29-1 to TRBJ1-1, with unresolved D. V was shortened by 7 bases and J by 1 base, with 16 bases between the two germline ends. There are 14 residues in the CDR3. In germline, CDR1 is SQVTM, CDR2 ANQGSEA. CDR3 sequence reads: CSGGKRSGNTEAFF. The CDR3 nucleotides are TGCAGCGGCGGGAAAAGAAGTGGGAACACTGAAGCTTTCTTT.

This clone was observed a handful of times. No DNA is shown, since the ends of the CDR3 on it are uncertain; the CDR3 is the one TCRdb lists. The chain carries TRBV12-1 and TRBJ1-1; the table's D call TRBD1 went unverified against the DNA. TRBV12-1 corresponds to a pseudogene. The CDR3 numbers 11 amino acids, ends counted. CDR3 region: CASSFASGTFF.

The rearrangement uses TRBV28 and TRBJ2-2, with TRBD1 matching over 7 bases. The junction had 8 bases not matched to a gene; V was cut back by 6 bases and J by 4 bases. The CDR3 totals 15 residues. Germline CDR1 reads MDHEN; CDR2 reads SYDVKM. CDR3 sequence: CASRVNRGTTGELFF. The CDR3 DNA follows: TGTGCCAGCAGAGTCAACAGGGGTACCACCGGGGAGCTGTTTTTT. The full variable domain, rest sourced from reference TRBV28 and TRBJ2-2, is DVKVTQSSRYLVKRTGEKVFLECVQDMDHENMFWYRQDPGLGLRLIYFSYDVKMKEKGDIPEGYSVSREKKERFSLILESASTNQTSMYLCASRVNRGTTGELFFGEGSRLTVL.

The V gene is TRBV6-4, the J gene TRBJ2-1, with D tentatively TRBD2 (6 bases). This CDR3 contains 15 residues. Trimming took off 6 bases at V and 2 bases at J, with 14 bases between the two ends. Germline values: CDR1 MRHNA, CDR2 SNTAGT. In nucleotides, the CDR3 is TGTGCCAGCAGCCAAGGGACTCCAGCCTACAATGAGCAGTTCTTC. It encodes CASSQGTPAYNEQFF.

The rearrangement links TRBV2 to TRBJ2-1; D might be TRBD1 (5 bases). Trimming left V 8 bases short and J 7 bases short, with 18 bases between. In germline, CDR1 is SNHLY, CDR2 FYNNEI. The CDR3 runs to 14 residues. For the CDR3, the DNA is TGTGCCAGCCAGGGCCGACAGACGGTGAATGAGCAGTTCTTC. Translating it yields CASQGRQTVNEQFF. The whole variable domain, remainder taken from reference TRBV2 and TRBJ2-1, is EPEVTQTPSHQVTQMGQEVILRCVPISNHLYFYWYRQILGQKVEFLVSFYNNEISEKSEIFDDQFSVERPDGSNFTLKIRSTKLEDSAMYFCASQGRQTVNEQFFGPGTRLTVL.

This chain uses TRBV5-4 with TRBJ2-1; tentative D call: TRBD2 (6 bases). V was trimmed by 1 base and J by 7 bases, leaving 15 bases between them. The V gene's germline CDR1 is SGHNT and CDR2 YYREEE (reference sequence). The CDR3 spans 15 residues. In DNA form, the CDR3 reads TGTGCCAGCAGCTTGAGCCTGGGGGGAGATAATGAGCAGTTCTTC. Protein product: CASSLSLGGDNEQFF.

V is TRBV5-4 and J is TRBJ2-5; 8 bases match TRBD2. The CDR3 extends over 14 amino acids. Germline V gives CDR1 SGHNT, CDR2 YYREEE (reference sequence). Losses at the gene ends were 3 bases for V and 3 bases for J; bases not matched to a gene: 4. CDR3 nucleotides: TGTGCCAGCAGCTCAGGGACTAGGGAAGAGACCCAGTACTTC. It specifies CASSSGTREETQYF.

This chain joins TRBV29-1 and TRBJ1-3; 9 bases map to TRBD1. Germline CDR1 SQVTM, CDR2 ANQGSEA. J gave up 3 bases and V 5 bases, and 8 bases lay outside the gene matches. CDR3 length: 15 amino acids. CDR3 DNA sequence: TGCAGCGTTCTCGGGACAGGGCAGCGTGGAAACACCATATATTTT. It specifies CSVLGTGQRGNTIYF.

The J gene is TRBJ2-1, the V gene TRBV19, with D unclear. V was cut by 3 bases and J by 2 bases, with 8 bases left in between. CDR1 and CDR2 from the germline V gene are LNHDA and SQIVND (reference sequence). There are 14 residues in the CDR3. CDR3 coding DNA: TGTGCCAGTAGTATTTTAGCAGCCTACAATGAGCAGTTCTTC. It yields the protein CASSILAAYNEQFF.

The chain links TRBV9 to TRBJ1-2, with TRBD1 matching over 10 bases. The CDR3 has 14 amino acids. V lost 6 bases to trimming and J lost 5 bases; unmatched junction nucleotides: 7. In germline, CDR1 is SGDLS, CDR2 YYNGEE. CDR3 sequence (DNA): TGTGCCAGCAACGACAGGGGGCAAGGGTATGGCTACACCTTC. Translation: CASNDRGQGYGYTF.

This chain joins TRBV9 and TRBJ2-2; a weak D match, TRBD1 (5 bases). V lost 7 bases to trimming and J lost 4 bases, with 17 bases between them. Germline CDR1 and CDR2: SGDLS and YYNGEE. The CDR3 sequence is 15 residues long. CDR3 in amino acids: CASSGLTRATGELFF. The CDR3 DNA sequence: TGTGCCAGCTCAGGGTTAACCCGCGCCACCGGGGAGCTGTTTTTT.